There are many counts of the clone carrying this TCR beta chain. The sample is drawn from a study of naive and memory T cell subsets. The CDR3 sequence is 15 residues long. The J segment lost 1 base and the V segment lost 4 bases, leaving 5 bases of the junction unmatched. Germline V lookup: CDR1 MDHEN, CDR2 SYDVKM. TCR cDNA received a 3' ligated oligonucleotide that carried a UMI. Whole blood, over 2 ml, came from adult healthy volunteers. Reverse transcription used DNase-treated unsorted total RNA, aiming for roughly 1 to 1,100 ng. Ligated cDNA underwent four rounds of PCR with nested alpha and beta constant region primers and SP2. Alpha and beta constant region primers primed reverse transcription for blood and skin samples. TCRdb recomputed calls from the 5' RACE reads with MiXCR, one row per CDR3 protein. The table has 55,000 to 70,000 distinct CDR3 sequences, less than 10% seen once; the top ten hold approximately 10%.

The sequence derives from a female donor in good health. The V call is TRBV28, the J call TRBJ1-1, with TRBD1 matching 8 bases. CDR3 loop: CASSSPGQGNTEAFF. CDR3 in DNA: TGTGCCAGCAGTTCCCCCGGACAGGGGAACACTGAAGCTTTCTTT.